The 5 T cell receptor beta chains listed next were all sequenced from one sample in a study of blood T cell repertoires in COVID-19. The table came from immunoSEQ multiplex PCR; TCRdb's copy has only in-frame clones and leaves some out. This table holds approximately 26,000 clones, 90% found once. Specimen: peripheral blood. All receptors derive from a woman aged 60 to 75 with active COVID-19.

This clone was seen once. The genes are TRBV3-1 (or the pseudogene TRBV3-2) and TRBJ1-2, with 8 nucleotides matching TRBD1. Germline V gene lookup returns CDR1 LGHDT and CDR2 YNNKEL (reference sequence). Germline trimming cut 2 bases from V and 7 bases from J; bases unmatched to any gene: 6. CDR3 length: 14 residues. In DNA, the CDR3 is TGTGCCAGCAGCCAACCAGGGGGCTTTGGTGGCTACACCTTC. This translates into CASSQPGGFGGYTF.

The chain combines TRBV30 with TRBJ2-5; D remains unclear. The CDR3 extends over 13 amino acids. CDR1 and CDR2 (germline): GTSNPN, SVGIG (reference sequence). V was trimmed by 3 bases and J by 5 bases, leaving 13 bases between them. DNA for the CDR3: TGTGCCTGGAGGCTAGGATCGCGGGAGACCCAGTACTTC. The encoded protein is CAWRLGSRETQYF.

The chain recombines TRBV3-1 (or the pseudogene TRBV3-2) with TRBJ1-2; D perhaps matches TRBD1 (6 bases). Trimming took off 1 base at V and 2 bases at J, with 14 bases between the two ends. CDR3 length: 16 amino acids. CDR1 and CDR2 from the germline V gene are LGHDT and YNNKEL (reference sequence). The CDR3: CASSQVGTNYNYGYTF. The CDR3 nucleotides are TGTGCCAGCAGCCAAGTAGGGACAAACTACAACTATGGCTACACCTTC.

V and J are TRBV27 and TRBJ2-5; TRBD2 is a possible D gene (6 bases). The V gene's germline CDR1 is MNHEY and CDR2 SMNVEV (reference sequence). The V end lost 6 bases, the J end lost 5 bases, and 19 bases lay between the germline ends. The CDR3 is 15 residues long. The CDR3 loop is CASRKEEGGKETQYF. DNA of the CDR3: TGTGCCAGCAGAAAAGAGGAGGGTGGGAAGGAGACCCAGTACTTC.

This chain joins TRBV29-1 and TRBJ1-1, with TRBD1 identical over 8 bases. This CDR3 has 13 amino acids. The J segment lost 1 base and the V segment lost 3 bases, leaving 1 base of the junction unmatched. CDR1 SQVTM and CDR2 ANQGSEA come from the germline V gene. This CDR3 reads CSVETGENTEAFF. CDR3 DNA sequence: TGCAGCGTTGAGACAGGGGAGAACACTGAAGCTTTCTTT.